This T cell receptor (beta chain) emerged from a study of blood T cell repertoires in COVID-19. The wider study: The analysed material was cDNA or gDNA that came from T cells, B-cell-depleted T cells, or PBMCs.

Original handling: Amplification from reference gene primers served as the basis for estimated nucleated cell counts. The assay was immunoSEQ multiplex PCR, and TCRdb's table has in-frame clones only and misses some. The DNA gave D and trimming, while V, J and clone size come from that table. The sample has about 250,000 clones; approximately 88% are singletons. Specimen: peripheral blood. This clonotype was obtained from a man aged 35 to 55 with acute or convalescent COVID-19.

This CDR3 is CASSQAHGYTF. CDR3 nucleotides: TGTGCCAGCAGCCAGGCCCATGGCTACACCTTC. This chain connects TRBV3-1 (or the pseudogene TRBV3-2) to TRBJ1-2, with D hard to call. Trimming removed 3 bases at V and 6 bases at J, with 5 bases between. The germline V gene has CDR1 LGHDT and CDR2 YNNKEL (reference sequence). This CDR3 has 11 residues.